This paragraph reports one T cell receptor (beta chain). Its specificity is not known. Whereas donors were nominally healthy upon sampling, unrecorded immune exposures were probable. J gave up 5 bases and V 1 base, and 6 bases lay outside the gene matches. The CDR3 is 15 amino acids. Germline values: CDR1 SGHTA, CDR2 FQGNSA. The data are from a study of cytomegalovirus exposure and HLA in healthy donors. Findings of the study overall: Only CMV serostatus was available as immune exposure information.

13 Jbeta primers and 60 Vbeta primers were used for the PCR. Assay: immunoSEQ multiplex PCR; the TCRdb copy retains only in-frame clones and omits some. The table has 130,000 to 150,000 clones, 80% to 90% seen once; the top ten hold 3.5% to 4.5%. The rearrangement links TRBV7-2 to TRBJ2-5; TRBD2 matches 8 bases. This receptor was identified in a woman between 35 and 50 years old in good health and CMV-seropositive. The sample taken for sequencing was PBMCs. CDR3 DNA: TGTGCCAGCAGCTTAGACGGGGGGGGCGCGGAGACCCAGTACTTC. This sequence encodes CASSLDGGGAETQYF.